These 11 T cell receptor beta chains share one sample of origin, sequenced in a study of response to subunit inactivated influenza vaccine. TCRdb ran MiXCR on the RT-PCR reads and lists one entry per CDR3 protein. The repertoire includes approximately 490,000 distinct CDR3 sequences, under 8.5% of them detected once, and about an eighth sits in the top ten. Sample: PBMCs from blood, taken 23 months after vaccination. These TCRs come from a man between 50 and 75 years old who received an inactivated influenza vaccine.

In this sample, this clonotype turned up a few times. The V and J genes are TRBV20-1 and TRBJ2-3; TRBD2 aligns across 7 bases. The CDR3 is 14 residues long. CDR1 and CDR2 from the germline V gene are DFQATT and SNEGSKA (reference sequence). With 4 bases clipped from V and 2 bases from J, the junction kept 6 bases outside the gene matches. The CDR3 region is CSATRGGNTDTQYF. The CDR3 nucleotides are TGCAGTGCTACCCGCGGGGGTAACACAGATACGCAGTATTTT.

This clonotype turned up a few times. The CDR3 region is CASSLYEGTRGFEQFF. CDR3 nucleotide sequence: TGTGCCAGCTCACTCTACGAAGGGACTAGAGGTTTTGAGCAGTTCTTC. The chain has TRBV18 and TRBJ2-1; 8 bases are shared with TRBD2. The CDR3 has 16 amino acids. Looked up from germline, CDR1 is KGHSH and CDR2 is LQKENI. The ends lost 4 bases at V and 9 bases at J; junction bases unmatched: 14.

This clonotype was counted at least ten times. The chain couples TRBV29-1 to TRBJ2-7; TRBD2 is a possible D gene (5 bases). Trimming took off 6 bases at V and 4 bases at J, with 13 bases between the two ends. The CDR3 runs 12 residues. The germline gives CDR1 SQVTM, CDR2 ANQGSEA. The CDR3 is CSVGPDFYEQYF. CDR3 coding DNA: TGCAGCGTCGGCCCGGACTTTTACGAGCAGTACTTC.

This clonotype showed up just a few times. V and J are TRBV18 and TRBJ1-6; 8 nucleotides align to TRBD1. This CDR3 is 18 amino acids long. Trimming cost V 3 bases and J 8 bases; bases outside gene matches: 15. Germline V gene data show CDR1 as KGHSH and CDR2 as LQKENI. The CDR3 protein is CASSPGSGIGQGYSPLHF. Here the CDR3 DNA reads TGTGCCAGCTCACCGGGGTCAGGGATCGGACAGGGTTATTCACCCCTCCACTTT.

This clonotype was counted a few times. The chain couples TRBV24-1 to TRBJ2-3; D ambiguous. V was pared by 3 bases and J by 0 bases, with 15 bases between. CDR3 size: 17 residues. In germline, CDR1 is KGHDR, CDR2 SFDVKD. The CDR3 spells CATSDGGVRRSTDTQYF. The CDR3 nucleotides read TGTGCCACCAGTGATGGCGGAGTTCGTAGGAGCACAGATACGCAGTATTTT.

This clonotype has only a few counts. This sequence joins TRBV11-1 and TRBJ2-1; 10 bases align to TRBD1. This CDR3 is 15 amino acids long. CDR1 is SGHAT, CDR2 FQDESV, per germline (reference sequence). V was clipped by 3 bases and J by 8 bases; unmatched bases: 7. CDR3 region: CASSLGTGVGYEQFF. The CDR3 DNA reads TGTGCCAGCAGCTTGGGGACAGGGGTTGGTTATGAGCAGTTCTTC.

The chain has TRBV6-2 or TRBV6-3 and TRBJ2-7, with D unresolved. The germline V and J ends were trimmed by 6 bases and 4 bases, with 16 bases remaining between them. There are 14 residues in the CDR3. In germline, CDR1 is MNHEY, CDR2 SVGEGT. Written as DNA, the CDR3 is TGTGCCAGCAGCGAGACCCTCATCGGGTACGAGCAGTACTTC. Amino acids: CASSETLIGYEQYF.

This rearrangement joins TRBV12-3 or TRBV12-4 to TRBJ2-1; the D is unclear. The length of the CDR3 is 13 residues. V lost 7 bases and J lost 5, with 12 bases in between. Here the CDR3 DNA reads TGTGCCAGCAATCCACCCGAAGACAATGAGCAGTTCTTC. Amino acid sequence: CASNPPEDNEQFF.

V gene TRBV4-3 combines with J gene TRBJ2-2; TRBD2 might be the D (5 bases). Trimming took off 1 base at V and 6 bases at J, with 9 bases between the two ends. The CDR3 totals 14 residues. The germline V gene encodes CDR1 LGHNA and CDR2 YSLEER. Here the CDR3 reads CASSQVAGSGELFF. CDR3 in DNA: TGCGCCAGCAGCCAAGTGGCGGGTTCCGGGGAGCTGTTTTTT.

This clonotype was detected many times. The V gene is TRBV20-1, the J gene TRBJ2-3, with 8 bases identical to TRBD2. The CDR3 runs 14 residues. V lost 4 bases, J lost 5 bases, and 8 bases stayed unmatched. Germline V gene data show CDR1 as DFQATT and CDR2 as SNEGSKA (reference sequence). The DNA for the CDR3 is TGCAGTGCTAATTTTCGGGAGGGCCGAGATACGCAGTATTTT. It specifies CSANFREGRDTQYF.

The chain uses TRBV5-1 and TRBJ2-1; D is undetermined. The CDR3 runs 11 residues. V shed 4 bases and J shed 13 bases, with 12 bases lying between them. Germline V gives CDR1 SGHRS, CDR2 YFSETQ. The CDR3 nucleotides are TGCGCCAGCAGCCCGGGTCCGCTACAGTTCTTC. Protein product: CASSPGPLQFF.